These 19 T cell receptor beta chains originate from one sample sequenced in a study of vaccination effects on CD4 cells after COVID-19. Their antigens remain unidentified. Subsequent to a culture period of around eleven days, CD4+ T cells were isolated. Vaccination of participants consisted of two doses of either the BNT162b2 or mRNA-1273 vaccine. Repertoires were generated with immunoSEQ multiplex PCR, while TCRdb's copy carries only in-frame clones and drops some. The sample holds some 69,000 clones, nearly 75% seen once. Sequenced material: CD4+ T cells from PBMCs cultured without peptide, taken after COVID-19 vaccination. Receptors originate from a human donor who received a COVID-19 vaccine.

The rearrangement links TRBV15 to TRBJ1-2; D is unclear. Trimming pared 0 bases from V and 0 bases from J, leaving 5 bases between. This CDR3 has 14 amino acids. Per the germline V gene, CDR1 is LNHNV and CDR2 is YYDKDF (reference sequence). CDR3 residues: CATSRDLTNYGYTF. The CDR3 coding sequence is TGTGCCACCAGCAGAGATTTGACTAACTATGGCTACACCTTC.

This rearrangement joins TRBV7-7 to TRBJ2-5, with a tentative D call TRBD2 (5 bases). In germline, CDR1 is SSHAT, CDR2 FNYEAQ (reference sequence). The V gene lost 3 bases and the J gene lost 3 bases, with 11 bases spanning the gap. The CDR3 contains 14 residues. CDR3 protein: CASSLSGSKETQYF. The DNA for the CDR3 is TGTGCCAGCAGCTTGAGCGGATCTAAAGAGACCCAGTACTTC.

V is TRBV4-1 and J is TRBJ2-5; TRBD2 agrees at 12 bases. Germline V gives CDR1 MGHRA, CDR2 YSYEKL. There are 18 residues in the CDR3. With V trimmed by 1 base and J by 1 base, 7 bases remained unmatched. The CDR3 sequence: CASSQVPSGGGSQETQYF. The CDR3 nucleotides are TGCGCCAGCAGCCAAGTTCCTAGCGGGGGGGGGTCCCAAGAGACCCAGTACTTC.

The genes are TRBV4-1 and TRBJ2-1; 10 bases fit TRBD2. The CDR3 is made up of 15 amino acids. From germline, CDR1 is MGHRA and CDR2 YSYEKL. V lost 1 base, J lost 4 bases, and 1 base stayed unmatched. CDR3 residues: CASSQASGGYNEQFF. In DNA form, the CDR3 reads TGCGCCAGCAGCCAAGCTAGCGGGGGTTACAATGAGCAGTTCTTC.

The CDR3 is CASSPPGAWNTGELFF. CDR3 bases: TGTGCCAGCAGCCCCCCGGGGGCTTGGAACACCGGGGAGCTGTTTTTT. The chain carries TRBV13 and TRBJ2-2, with D possibly being TRBD1 or TRBD2 (6 bases each). V gave up 5 bases and J gave up 1 base, with 14 bases separating them. The CDR3 runs to 16 residues. Germline CDR1 reads PRHDT; CDR2 reads FYEKMQ (reference sequence).

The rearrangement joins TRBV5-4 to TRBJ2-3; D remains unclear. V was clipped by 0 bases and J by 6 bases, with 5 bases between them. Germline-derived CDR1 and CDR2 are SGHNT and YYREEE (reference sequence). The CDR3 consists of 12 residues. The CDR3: CASSLAIDTQYF. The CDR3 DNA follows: TGTGCCAGCAGCTTGGCAATTGATACGCAGTATTTT.

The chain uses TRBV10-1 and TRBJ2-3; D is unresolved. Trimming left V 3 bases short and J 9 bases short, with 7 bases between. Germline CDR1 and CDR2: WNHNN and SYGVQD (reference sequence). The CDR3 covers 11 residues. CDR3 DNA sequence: TGCGCCAGCAGTGACTTGGGGACGCAGTATTTT. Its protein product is CASSDLGTQYF.

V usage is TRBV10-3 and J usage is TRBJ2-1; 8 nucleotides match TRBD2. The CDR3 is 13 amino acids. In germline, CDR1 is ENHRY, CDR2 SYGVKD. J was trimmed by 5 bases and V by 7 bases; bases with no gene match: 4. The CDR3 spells CAIMTSEDNEQFF. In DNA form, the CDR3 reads TGTGCCATCATGACTAGCGAGGACAATGAGCAGTTCTTC.

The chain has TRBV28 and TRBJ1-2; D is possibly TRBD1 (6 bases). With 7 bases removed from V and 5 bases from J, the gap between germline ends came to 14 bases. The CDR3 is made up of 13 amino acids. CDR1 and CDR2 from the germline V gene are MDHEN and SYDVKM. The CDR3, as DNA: TGTGCCAGCACAATAGGGGGGACTTATGGCTACACCTTC. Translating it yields CASTIGGTYGYTF.

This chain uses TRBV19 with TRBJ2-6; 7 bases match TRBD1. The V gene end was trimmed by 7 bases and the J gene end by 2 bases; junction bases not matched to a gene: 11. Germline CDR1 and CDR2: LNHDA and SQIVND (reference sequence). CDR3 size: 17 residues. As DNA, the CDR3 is TGTGCCAGTACCCCCTATCTGGACAGGACTGGGGCCAACGTCCTGACTTTC. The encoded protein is CASTPYLDRTGANVLTF.

CDR3: CAAETGGGSPLHF. CDR3 DNA: TGTGCCGCGGAGACAGGGGGCGGGTCACCCCTCCACTTT. The V call is TRBV24-1, the J call TRBJ1-6; 10 bases fit TRBD1. Germline-derived CDR1 and CDR2 are KGHDR and SFDVKD. This CDR3 region has 13 residues. V lost 12 bases and J lost 10; bases outside the gene matches: 8.

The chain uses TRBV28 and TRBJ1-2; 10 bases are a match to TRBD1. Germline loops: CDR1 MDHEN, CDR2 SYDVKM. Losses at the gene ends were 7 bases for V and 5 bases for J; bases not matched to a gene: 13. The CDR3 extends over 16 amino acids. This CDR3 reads CASTLLGGQGTYGYTF. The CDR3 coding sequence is TGTGCCAGCACCCTATTAGGGGGACAGGGGACTTATGGCTACACCTTC.

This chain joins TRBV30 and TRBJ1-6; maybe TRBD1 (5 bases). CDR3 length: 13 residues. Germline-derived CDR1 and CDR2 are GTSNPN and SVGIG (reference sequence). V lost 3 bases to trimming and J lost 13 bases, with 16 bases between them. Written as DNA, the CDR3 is TGTGCCTGGAGGCCCTCAGGGATTACTCCCCTCCACTTT. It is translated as CAWRPSGITPLHF.

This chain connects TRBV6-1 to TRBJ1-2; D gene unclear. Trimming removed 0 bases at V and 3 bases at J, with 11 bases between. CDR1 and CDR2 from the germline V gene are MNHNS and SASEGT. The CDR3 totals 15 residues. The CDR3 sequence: CASSEAWRVHYGYTF. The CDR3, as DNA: TGTGCCAGCAGTGAAGCCTGGAGGGTCCACTATGGCTACACCTTC.

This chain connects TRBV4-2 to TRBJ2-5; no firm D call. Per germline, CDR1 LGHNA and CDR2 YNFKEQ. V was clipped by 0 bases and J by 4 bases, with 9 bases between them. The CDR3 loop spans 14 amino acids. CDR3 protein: CASSQDVSGETQYF. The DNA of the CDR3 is TGTGCCAGCAGCCAAGATGTGTCGGGAGAGACCCAGTACTTC.

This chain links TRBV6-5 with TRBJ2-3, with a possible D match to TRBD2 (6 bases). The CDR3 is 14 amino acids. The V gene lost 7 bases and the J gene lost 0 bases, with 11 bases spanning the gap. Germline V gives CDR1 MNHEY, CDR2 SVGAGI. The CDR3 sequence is CASKTSFSTDTQYF. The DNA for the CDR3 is TGTGCCAGCAAGACTAGTTTTAGCACAGATACGCAGTATTTT.

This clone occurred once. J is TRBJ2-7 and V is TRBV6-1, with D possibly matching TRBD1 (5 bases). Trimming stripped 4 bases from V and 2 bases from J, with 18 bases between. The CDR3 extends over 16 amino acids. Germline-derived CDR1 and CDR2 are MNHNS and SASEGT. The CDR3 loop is CASSVTRQGGPYEQYV. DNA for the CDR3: TGTGCCAGCAGTGTAACTCGGCAGGGTGGCCCCTACGAGCAGTACGTC.

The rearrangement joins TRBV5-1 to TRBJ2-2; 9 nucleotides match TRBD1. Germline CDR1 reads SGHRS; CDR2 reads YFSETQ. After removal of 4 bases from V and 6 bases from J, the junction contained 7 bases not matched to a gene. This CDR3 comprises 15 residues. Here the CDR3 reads CASSPRTGEAGELFF. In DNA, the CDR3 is TGCGCCAGCAGCCCTCGGACAGGGGAGGCCGGGGAGCTGTTTTTT.

The CDR3: CASGLGVSSSYNEQFF. The CDR3 DNA follows: TGTGCTAGTGGTTTGGGGGTTTCCAGCTCCTACAATGAGCAGTTCTTC. The V gene is TRBV12-5, the J gene TRBJ2-1, with D unresolved. CDR1 LGHNT and CDR2 FRNRAP come from the germline V gene. Deletions cut 1 base from V and 0 bases from J, with 10 bases between. The CDR3 sequence is 16 residues long.